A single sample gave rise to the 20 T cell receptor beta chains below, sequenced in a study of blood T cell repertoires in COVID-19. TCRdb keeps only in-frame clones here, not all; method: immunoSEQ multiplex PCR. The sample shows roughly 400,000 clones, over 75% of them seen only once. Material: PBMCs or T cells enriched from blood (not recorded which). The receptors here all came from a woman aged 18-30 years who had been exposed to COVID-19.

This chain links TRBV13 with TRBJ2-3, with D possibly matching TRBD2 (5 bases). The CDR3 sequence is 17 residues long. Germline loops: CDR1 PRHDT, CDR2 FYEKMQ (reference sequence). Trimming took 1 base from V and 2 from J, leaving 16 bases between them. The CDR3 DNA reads TGTGCCAGCAGCTTAGTGGAGAGGGTTGGGTACACAGATACGCAGTATTTT. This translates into CASSLVERVGYTDTQYF.

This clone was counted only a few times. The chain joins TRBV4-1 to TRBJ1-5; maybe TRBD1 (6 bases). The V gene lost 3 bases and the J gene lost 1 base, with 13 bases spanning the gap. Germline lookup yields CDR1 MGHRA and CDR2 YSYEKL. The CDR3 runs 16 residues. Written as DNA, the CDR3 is TGCGCCAGCAGCCAGGAAGACAGGTACAGCAATCAGCCCCAGCATTTT. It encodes CASSQEDRYSNQPQHF.

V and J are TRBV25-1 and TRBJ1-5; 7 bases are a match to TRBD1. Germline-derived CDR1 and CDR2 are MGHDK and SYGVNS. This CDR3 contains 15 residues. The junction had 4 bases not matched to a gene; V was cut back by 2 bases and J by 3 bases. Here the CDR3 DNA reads TGTGCCAGCAGTGAAACGGGACAGTTCAATCAGCCCCAGCATTTT. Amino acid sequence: CASSETGQFNQPQHF.

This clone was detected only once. The CDR3 loop reads CASSQDEFTSGNTIYF. CDR3 DNA sequence: TGTGCCAGCAGCCAAGATGAGTTTACCTCTGGAAACACCATATATTTT. This chain uses TRBV4-2 with TRBJ1-3; D is unclear. V lost 0 bases, J lost 0 bases, and 9 bases lay in between. The germline V gene has CDR1 LGHNA and CDR2 YNFKEQ. This CDR3 contains 16 residues.

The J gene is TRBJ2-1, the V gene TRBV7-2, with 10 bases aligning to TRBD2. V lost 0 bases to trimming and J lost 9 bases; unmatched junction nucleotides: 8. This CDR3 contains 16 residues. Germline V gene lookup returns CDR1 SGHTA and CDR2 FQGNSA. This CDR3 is CASSLALLAGEVEQFF. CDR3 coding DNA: TGTGCCAGCAGCTTAGCGTTGCTAGCGGGAGAGGTTGAGCAGTTCTTC.

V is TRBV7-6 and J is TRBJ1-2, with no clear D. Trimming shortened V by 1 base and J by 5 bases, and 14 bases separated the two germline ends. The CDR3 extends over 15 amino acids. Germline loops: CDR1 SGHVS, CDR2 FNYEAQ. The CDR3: CASSLDGSTLYGYTF. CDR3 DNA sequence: TGTGCCAGCAGCTTAGATGGGAGTACGCTTTATGGCTACACCTTC.

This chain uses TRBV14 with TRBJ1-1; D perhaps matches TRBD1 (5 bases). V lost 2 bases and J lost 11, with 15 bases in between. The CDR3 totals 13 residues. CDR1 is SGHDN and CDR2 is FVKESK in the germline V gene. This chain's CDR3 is CASSQNVWGGAFF. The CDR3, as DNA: TGTGCCAGCAGCCAAAACGTTTGGGGGGGGGCTTTCTTT. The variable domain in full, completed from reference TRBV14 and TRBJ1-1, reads EAGVTQFPSHSVIEKGQTVTLRCDPISGHDNLYWYRRVMGKEIKFLLHFVKESKQDESGMPNNRFLAERTGGTYSTLKVQPAELEDSGVYFCASSQNVWGGAFFGQGTRLTVV.

CDR3 amino acids: CASSLGGTNTEAFF. CDR3 bases: TGTGCCAGCAGCCTGGGAGGGACGAACACTGAAGCTTTCTTT. V usage is TRBV14 and J usage is TRBJ1-1; maybe TRBD1 (5 bases). Germline lookup yields CDR1 SGHDN and CDR2 FVKESK. CDR3 length equals 14 residues. V lost 4 bases to trimming and J lost 1 base, with 10 bases between them.

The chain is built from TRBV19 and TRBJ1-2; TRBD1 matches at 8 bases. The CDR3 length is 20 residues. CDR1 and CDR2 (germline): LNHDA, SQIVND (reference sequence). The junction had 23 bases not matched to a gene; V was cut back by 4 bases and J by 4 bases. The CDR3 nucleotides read TGTGCCAGTAGTAATCTCGCACTGGACAGGGAACCCTACTCTTTCTATGGCTACACCTTC. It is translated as CASSNLALDREPYSFYGYTF.

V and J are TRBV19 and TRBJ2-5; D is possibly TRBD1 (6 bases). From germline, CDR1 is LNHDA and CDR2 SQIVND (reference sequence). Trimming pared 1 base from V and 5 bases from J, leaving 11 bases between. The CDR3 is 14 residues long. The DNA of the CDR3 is TGTGCCAGTAGTATAGGGGGCAGGGGTGAGACCCAGTACTTC. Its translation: CASSIGGRGETQYF. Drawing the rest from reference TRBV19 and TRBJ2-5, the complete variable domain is DGGITQSPKYLFRKEGQNVTLSCEQNLNHDAMYWYRQDPGQGLRLIYYSQIVNDFQKGDIAEGYSVSREKKESFPLTVTSAQKNPTAFYLCASSIGGRGETQYFGPGTRLLVL.

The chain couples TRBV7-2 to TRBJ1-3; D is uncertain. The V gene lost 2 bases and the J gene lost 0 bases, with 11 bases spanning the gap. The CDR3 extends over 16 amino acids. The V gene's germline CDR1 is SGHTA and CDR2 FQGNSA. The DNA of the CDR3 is TGTGCCAGCAGCTTAATCTGGGGAGGCTCTGGAAACACCATATATTTT. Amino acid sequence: CASSLIWGGSGNTIYF. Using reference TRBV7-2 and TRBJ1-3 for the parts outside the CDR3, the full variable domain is GAGVSQSPSNKVTEKGKDVELRCDPISGHTALYWYRQSLGQGLEFLIYFQGNSAPDKSGLPSDRFSAERTGGSVSTLTIQRTQQEDSAVYLCASSLIWGGSGNTIYFGEGSWLTVV.

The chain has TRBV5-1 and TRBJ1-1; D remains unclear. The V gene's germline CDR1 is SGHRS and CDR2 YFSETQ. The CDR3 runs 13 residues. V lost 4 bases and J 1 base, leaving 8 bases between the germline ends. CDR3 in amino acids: CASSDDKNTEAFF. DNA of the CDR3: TGCGCCAGCAGCGACGACAAGAACACTGAAGCTTTCTTT.

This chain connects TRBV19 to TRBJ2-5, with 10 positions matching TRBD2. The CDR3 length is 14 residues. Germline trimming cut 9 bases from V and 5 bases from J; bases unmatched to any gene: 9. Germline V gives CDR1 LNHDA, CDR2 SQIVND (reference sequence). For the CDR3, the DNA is TGTGCCAGCAGGGAAGCGGGGGGGATGGAGACCCAGTACTTC. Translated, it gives CASREAGGMETQYF.

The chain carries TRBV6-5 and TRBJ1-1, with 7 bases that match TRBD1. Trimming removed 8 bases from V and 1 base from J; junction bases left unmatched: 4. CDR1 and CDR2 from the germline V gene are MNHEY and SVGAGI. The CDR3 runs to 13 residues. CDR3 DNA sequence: TGTGCCAGCCGGGGACAGCCGAACACTGAAGCTTTCTTT. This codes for CASRGQPNTEAFF.

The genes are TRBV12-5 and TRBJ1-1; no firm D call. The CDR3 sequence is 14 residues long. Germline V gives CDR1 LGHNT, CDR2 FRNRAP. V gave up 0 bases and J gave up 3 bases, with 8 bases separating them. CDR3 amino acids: CASGLVQFDTEAFF. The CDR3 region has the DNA TGTGCTAGTGGTTTGGTACAGTTTGACACTGAAGCTTTCTTT.

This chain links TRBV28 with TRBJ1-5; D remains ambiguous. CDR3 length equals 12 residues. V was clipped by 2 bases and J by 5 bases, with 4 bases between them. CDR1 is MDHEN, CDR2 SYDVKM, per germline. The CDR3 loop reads CASSLLDQPQHF. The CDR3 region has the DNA TGTGCCAGCAGTTTACTTGATCAGCCCCAGCATTTT.

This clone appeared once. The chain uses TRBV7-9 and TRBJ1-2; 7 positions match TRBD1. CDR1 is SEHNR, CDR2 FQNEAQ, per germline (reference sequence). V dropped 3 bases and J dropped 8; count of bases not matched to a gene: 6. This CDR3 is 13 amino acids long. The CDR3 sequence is CASSFTTGDGYTF. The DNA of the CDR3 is TGTGCCAGCAGCTTTACTACAGGGGACGGCTACACCTTC.

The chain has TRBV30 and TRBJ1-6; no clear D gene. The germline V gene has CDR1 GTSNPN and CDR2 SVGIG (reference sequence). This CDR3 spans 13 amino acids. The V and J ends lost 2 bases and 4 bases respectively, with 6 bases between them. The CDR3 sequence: CAWSLVYNSPLHF. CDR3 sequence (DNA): TGTGCCTGGAGTCTCGTTTATAATTCACCCCTCCACTTT.

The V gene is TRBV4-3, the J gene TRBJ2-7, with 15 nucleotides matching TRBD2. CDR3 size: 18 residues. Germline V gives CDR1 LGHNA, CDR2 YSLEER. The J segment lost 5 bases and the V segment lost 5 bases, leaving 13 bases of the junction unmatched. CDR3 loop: CASSYTVGLAGGRNEQYF. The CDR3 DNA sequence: TGCGCCAGCAGCTACACTGTGGGACTAGCGGGGGGCAGGAACGAGCAGTACTTC.

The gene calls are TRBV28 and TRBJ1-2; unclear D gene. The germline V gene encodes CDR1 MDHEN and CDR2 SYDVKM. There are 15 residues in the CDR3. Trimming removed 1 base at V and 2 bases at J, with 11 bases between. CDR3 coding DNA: TGTGCCAGCAGTTTATCCACAGTCAAGAACTATGGCTACACCTTC. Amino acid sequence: CASSLSTVKNYGYTF.